A selection of T cell receptor beta chains follows, all from one sample in a study of T-cell reconstitution after alpha-beta-depleted transplantation in children. TCRdb analysed the PCR reads with MiXCR anew, one entry per CDR3 protein. The repertoire holds roughly 280,000 distinct CDR3 sequences, with more than 9% as singletons. The source was peripheral blood, collected 180 days after TCRalphabeta/CD19-depleted stem cell transplant. These receptors were taken from a male patient aged 2 to 10 who had a stem cell transplant for chronic granulomatous disease, so the T cells may come from the graft donor. Each CDR3 is given with its conserved first and last residue. The order of the fields is clone size, V gene, J gene, D gene, CDR3 protein, CDR3 DNA. A D gene is named only where the DNA matches it firmly. Clone size is shown for a subset of rows, as once, few, many or a class of expanded clone.

clone size: NA
V gene: TRBV19
J gene: TRBJ2-3
D gene: TRBD2
CDR3 protein: CASSIGLAGGTDTQYF
CDR3 DNA: TGTGCCAGTAGTATCGGACTAGCGGGAGGAACAGATACGCAGTATTTT

clone size: many
V gene: TRBV6-2/TRBV6-3
J gene: TRBJ2-1
D gene: TRBD2
CDR3 protein: CASSWGSRAGSLPEQFF
CDR3 DNA: TGTGCCAGCAGTTGGGGATCAAGAGCGGGATCTTTGCCCGAGCAGTTCTTC

clone size: many
V gene: TRBV7-8
J gene: TRBJ2-7
D gene: NA
CDR3 protein: CASSLRTLYEQYF
CDR3 DNA: TGTGCCAGCAGCTTGAGGACCCTCTACGAGCAGTACTTC

clone size: many
V gene: TRBV12-3/TRBV12-4
J gene: TRBJ2-6
D gene: NA
CDR3 protein: CASSPEGHFSGANVLTF
CDR3 DNA: TGTGCCAGCAGCCCAGAGGGGCATTTCTCTGGGGCCAACGTCCTGACTTTC

clone size: many
V gene: TRBV7-9
J gene: TRBJ2-3
D gene: NA
CDR3 protein: CASSFVDRLADTQYF
CDR3 DNA: TGTGCCAGCAGCTTTGTTGACCGTCTCGCGGATACGCAGTATTTT

clone size: many
V gene: TRBV29-1
J gene: TRBJ1-2
D gene: NA
CDR3 protein: CSVGSGGDYGYTF
CDR3 DNA: TGCAGCGTTGGGAGTGGGGGGGACTATGGCTACACCTTC

clone size: many
V gene: TRBV29-1
J gene: TRBJ1-5
D gene: TRBD1
CDR3 protein: CSVGQDSNQPQHF
CDR3 DNA: TGCAGCGTGGGACAGGATAGCAATCAGCCCCAGCATTTT

clone size: many
V gene: TRBV20-1
J gene: TRBJ2-5
D gene: NA
CDR3 protein: CSARDPPVDQETQYF
CDR3 DNA: TGCAGTGCTAGAGACCCCCCGGTCGATCAAGAGACCCAGTACTTC

clone size: many
V gene: TRBV12-3/TRBV12-4
J gene: TRBJ2-7
D gene: NA
CDR3 protein: CASSLRHKRHEQYF
CDR3 DNA: TGTGCCAGCAGTTTAAGGCATAAGCGGCACGAGCAGTACTTC

clone size: many
V gene: TRBV7-2
J gene: TRBJ1-1
D gene: NA
CDR3 protein: CASSRQAVGYTEAFF
CDR3 DNA: TGTGCCAGCAGCCGACAGGCCGTAGGATACACTGAAGCTTTCTTT

clone size: many
V gene: TRBV5-5
J gene: TRBJ2-5
D gene: NA
CDR3 protein: CASSFWGETQYF
CDR3 DNA: TGTGCCAGCAGCTTTTGGGGTGAGACCCAGTACTTC

clone size: many
V gene: TRBV28
J gene: TRBJ2-7
D gene: NA
CDR3 protein: CASSQIPDRRSTYEQYF
CDR3 DNA: TGTGCCAGCAGTCAAATCCCCGACAGGAGGTCCACCTACGAGCAGTACTTC

clone size: NA
V gene: TRBV28
J gene: TRBJ2-5
D gene: TRBD1
CDR3 protein: CASSPRGTVETQYF
CDR3 DNA: TGTGCCAGCAGTCCTAGGGGGACAGTGGAGACCCAGTACTTC

clone size: many
V gene: TRBV9
J gene: TRBJ2-2
D gene: TRBD2
CDR3 protein: CASSALRDYPTSGELFF
CDR3 DNA: TGTGCCAGCAGCGCTCTCCGGGACTACCCTACGTCCGGGGAGCTGTTTTTT

clone size: many
V gene: TRBV25-1
J gene: TRBJ2-3
D gene: TRBD2
CDR3 protein: CASRFSGTSTDTQYF
CDR3 DNA: TGTGCCAGCCGATTTAGCGGGACTAGCACAGATACGCAGTATTTT

clone size: many
V gene: TRBV30
J gene: TRBJ2-3
D gene: TRBD1
CDR3 protein: CASDRGLSTDTQYF
CDR3 DNA: TGTGCCTCTGACAGGGGGCTATCCACAGATACGCAGTATTTT

clone size: many
V gene: TRBV5-1
J gene: TRBJ1-3
D gene: NA
CDR3 protein: CASSTGGNTIYF
CDR3 DNA: TGCGCCAGCAGCACGGGTGGAAACACCATATATTTT

clone size: many
V gene: TRBV2
J gene: TRBJ2-3
D gene: TRBD2
CDR3 protein: CASIVIGSGFDTQYF
CDR3 DNA: TGTGCCAGCATCGTGATCGGTAGCGGGTTCGATACGCAGTATTTT

clone size: many
V gene: TRBV6-1
J gene: TRBJ1-2
D gene: TRBD1
CDR3 protein: CASRPDRGGGYTF
CDR3 DNA: TGTGCCAGCAGGCCGGACAGGGGGGGTGGCTACACCTTC

clone size: many
V gene: TRBV7-2
J gene: TRBJ2-7
D gene: NA
CDR3 protein: CASSPPGTRAYEQYF
CDR3 DNA: TGTGCCAGCAGCCCACCCGGGACAAGAGCCTACGAGCAGTACTTC

clone size: many
V gene: TRBV12-3/TRBV12-4
J gene: TRBJ2-1
D gene: NA
CDR3 protein: CASLGGYEQFF
CDR3 DNA: TGTGCCAGCTTAGGGGGATATGAGCAGTTCTTC

clone size: many
V gene: TRBV29-1
J gene: TRBJ2-2
D gene: NA
CDR3 protein: CSYLSLGNTGELFF
CDR3 DNA: TGCAGCTACCTCTCCTTGGGGAACACCGGGGAGCTGTTTTTT

clone size: many
V gene: TRBV7-3
J gene: TRBJ2-1
D gene: TRBD2
CDR3 protein: CASSHPGGVYNEQFF
CDR3 DNA: TGTGCCAGCAGCCACCCTGGGGGGGTCTACAATGAGCAGTTCTTC

clone size: many
V gene: TRBV6-1
J gene: TRBJ1-1
D gene: TRBD1
CDR3 protein: CATRTGLGTEAFF
CDR3 DNA: TGTGCCACCCGGACAGGGCTTGGAACTGAAGCTTTCTTT

clone size: many
V gene: TRBV2
J gene: TRBJ2-4
D gene: NA
CDR3 protein: CASSVADIQYF
CDR3 DNA: TGTGCCAGCAGTGTCGCGGACATTCAGTACTTC

clone size: many
V gene: TRBV20-1
J gene: TRBJ2-1
D gene: NA
CDR3 protein: CSARGAWGGTYNEQFF
CDR3 DNA: TGCAGTGCTAGAGGTGCCTGGGGCGGGACCTACAATGAGCAGTTCTTC

clone size: many
V gene: TRBV6-2/TRBV6-3
J gene: TRBJ2-1
D gene: NA
CDR3 protein: CASSYLYREQFF
CDR3 DNA: TGTGCCAGCAGTTACCTATATAGAGAGCAGTTCTTC

clone size: many
V gene: TRBV2
J gene: TRBJ2-5
D gene: TRBD1
CDR3 protein: CASRDRVGETQYF
CDR3 DNA: TGTGCCAGCAGGGACAGGGTCGGAGAGACCCAGTACTTC

clone size: few
V gene: TRBV28
J gene: TRBJ2-7
D gene: NA
CDR3 protein: CASSLVTSNEQYF
CDR3 DNA: TGTGCCAGCAGTTTAGTCACTAGCAATGAGCAGTACTTC

clone size: many
V gene: TRBV2
J gene: TRBJ2-3
D gene: NA
CDR3 protein: CASSEKDTQYF
CDR3 DNA: TGTGCCAGCAGTGAGAAAGATACGCAGTATTTT

clone size: few
V gene: TRBV29-1
J gene: TRBJ1-1
D gene: NA
CDR3 protein: CSVERGPRGEAFF
CDR3 DNA: TGCAGCGTTGAAAGAGGGCCCCGCGGTGAAGCTTTCTTT

clone size: few
V gene: TRBV20-1
J gene: TRBJ2-7
D gene: NA
CDR3 protein: CSASTWIGSSYEQYF
CDR3 DNA: TGCAGTGCTAGCACCTGGATTGGCAGCTCCTACGAGCAGTACTTC